The 6 T cell receptor beta chains below were found in one sample sequenced in a study of naive and memory T cell subsets (dated by TCRdb to the late 2010s). The library came from UMI-ligation and nested PCR. The sequencer listed for this sample is Illumina MiSeq. The beta constant-region primer consisted of an equimolar mixture of two oligonucleotides that together covered TRBC1 and TRBC2. The raw public data were reprocessed by TCRdb itself: fastp quality trimming at Q25, MiXCR clonotype calling, in-frame beta chains only. Records with the same CDR3 protein are collapsed into one entry carrying the most frequent genes and DNA. In all, the sample holds around 160,000 distinct CDR3 sequences, and 15% to 20% of those were seen once. The ten largest account for around 0.14% of the sample. Input material: naive CD4+ T cells from blood. The cell subset or site label corresponds to: naive T cells, CD45RA high CD27+. These TCRs come from a human donor in good health.

This clonotype has a handful of counts. This chain uses TRBV28 with TRBJ2-7; D perhaps matches TRBD2 (5 bases). V gave up 6 bases and J gave up 6 bases, with 18 bases separating them. Germline V gene lookup returns CDR1 MDHEN and CDR2 SYDVKM. The CDR3 is 14 residues long. CDR3 region: CASSRAGLGFEQYF. Written as DNA, the CDR3 is TGTGCCAGCAGCCGGGCGGGTCTCGGGTTCGAGCAGTACTTC.

This sequence joins TRBV3-1 and TRBJ2-5, with D unclear. Germline V gene sequence: CDR1 LGHDT, CDR2 YNNKEL (reference sequence). The CDR3 has 15 residues. Trimming took 3 bases from V and 0 from J, leaving 11 bases between them. CDR3 DNA: TGTGCCAGCAGCCAGAAAGGATGGTACCAAGAGACCCAGTACTTC. Protein product: CASSQKGWYQETQYF.

The rearrangement joins TRBV6-5 to TRBJ1-2, with D possibly matching TRBD1 (6 bases). This CDR3 region has 14 residues. Per germline, CDR1 MNHEY and CDR2 SVGAGI. With 5 bases removed from V and 8 bases from J, the gap between germline ends came to 18 bases. The CDR3 reads CASSTGQTVPGYTF. The DNA of the CDR3 is TGTGCCAGCAGTACGGGACAAACGGTCCCCGGCTACACCTTC.

This clonotype showed up just a few times. This chain connects TRBV6-1 to TRBJ2-3; D remains unclear. The CDR3 spans 13 residues. Trimming left V 3 bases short and J 4 bases short, with 8 bases between. Germline loops: CDR1 MNHNS, CDR2 SASEGT. The DNA for the CDR3 is TGTGCCAGCAGTGACCACCTAGCAGATACGCAGTATTTT. Its translation is CASSDHLADTQYF.

The J gene is TRBJ2-5, the V gene TRBV2; 9 bases fit TRBD1. Germline lookup yields CDR1 SNHLY and CDR2 FYNNEI. With 6 bases clipped from V and 1 base from J, the junction kept 9 bases outside the gene matches. CDR3 size: 16 residues. The CDR3: CASSGPGTGPQETQYF. Here the CDR3 DNA reads TGTGCCAGCAGCGGGCCCGGGACAGGGCCCCAAGAGACCCAGTACTTC. Looking up the rest from reference TRBV2 and TRBJ2-5 gives the full variable domain: EPEVTQTPSHQVTQMGQEVILRCVPISNHLYFYWYRQILGQKVEFLVSFYNNEISEKSEIFDDQFSVERPDGSNFTLKIRSTKLEDSAMYFCASSGPGTGPQETQYFGPGTRLLVL.

CDR3 DNA sequence: TGCAGTGCTACCCCCGGACTAGCGTTAGCAGATACGCAGTATTTT. Amino acid sequence: CSATPGLALADTQYF. The chain joins TRBV20-1 to TRBJ2-3, with 9 bases aligning to TRBD2. CDR1 is DFQATT and CDR2 is SNEGSKA in the germline V gene (reference sequence). The CDR3 loop spans 15 amino acids. The V and J ends lost 4 bases and 4 bases, in that order; junction bases with no gene match: 9.